A single sample is the source of the 3 T cell receptor beta chains below, sequenced in a study of blood T cell repertoires in COVID-19. Profiled with immunoSEQ multiplex PCR; TCRdb holds only in-frame clones, not every one. This sample has 200,000 or so clones, with around nine tenths found just once. Sequencing was performed on PBMCs or T cells enriched from blood (not recorded which). These receptors came from a woman under 40 who had been exposed to COVID-19.

The chain employs TRBV2 and TRBJ1-4, with D perhaps TRBD1 (6 bases). This CDR3 has 14 amino acids. CDR1 is SNHLY, CDR2 FYNNEI, per germline. Trimming removed 6 bases from V and 4 bases from J, with 12 bases in between. CDR3 sequence (DNA): TGTGCCAGCAGGGTACAGGGATTTAATGAAAAACTGTTTTTT. It encodes CASRVQGFNEKLFF.

The chain carries TRBV18 and TRBJ2-7; no clear D. This CDR3 contains 15 residues. Trimming removed 0 bases from V and 1 base from J, with 10 bases in between. CDR1 KGHSH and CDR2 LQKENI come from the germline V gene. The CDR3: CASSPPPETSYEQYF. CDR3 nucleotides: TGTGCCAGCTCACCACCCCCAGAGACATCCTACGAGCAGTACTTC.

The chain links TRBV2 to TRBJ1-5; 8 positions agree with TRBD1. CDR1 and CDR2 (germline): SNHLY, FYNNEI. CDR3 size: 14 residues. Trimming at V came to 5 bases and at J to 7 bases, leaving 7 bases not matched to a gene. CDR3 nucleotides: TGTGCCAGCAGTAAGGACAGGGTGAGACAGCCCCAGCATTTT. Translating it yields CASSKDRVRQPQHF.